A single sample gave rise to the 23 T cell receptor beta chains below, sequenced in a study of blood T cell repertoires in COVID-19. Some clones are missing from TCRdb's copy, which holds only in-frame ones; the method was immunoSEQ multiplex PCR. The sample lists roughly 26,000 clones; about 91% were seen once. Material for sequencing was peripheral blood. The receptors derive from a human donor in a cohort sampled during active COVID-19.

The chain links TRBV19 to TRBJ1-5; no clear D. The ends were cut back, 2 bases at V and 0 bases at J, with 8 bases in the middle. This CDR3 has 15 amino acids. Germline values: CDR1 LNHDA, CDR2 SQIVND (reference sequence). In DNA, the CDR3 is TGTGCCAGTAGTATAACAACGTATAGCAATCAGCCCCAGCATTTT. This encodes CASSITTYSNQPQHF.

V is TRBV27 and J is TRBJ1-2; 9 bases agree with TRBD1. V dropped 5 bases and J dropped 8; count of bases not matched to a gene: 12. This CDR3 contains 15 residues. The germline V gene has CDR1 MNHEY and CDR2 SMNVEV (reference sequence). The CDR3 DNA reads TGTGCCAGCAGTCTTTACCGGGACAGGGTGGTCGGCTACACCTTC. The encoded protein is CASSLYRDRVVGYTF.

The rearrangement joins TRBV12-3 or TRBV12-4 to TRBJ1-1; tentative D call: TRBD1 (5 bases). CDR3 length: 12 residues. Trimming cost V 7 bases and J 8 bases, with 14 bases left between them. In DNA, the CDR3 is TGTGCCAGCACCTTGGGGCCAGAGGAAGCTTTCTTT. This gives the protein CASTLGPEEAFF.

The genes are TRBV12-3 or TRBV12-4 and TRBJ2-7; D ambiguous. The length of the CDR3 is 13 residues. Trimming removed 6 bases from V and 2 bases from J, with 11 bases in between. CDR3 nucleotide sequence: TGTGCCAGCAGGCCGCGCGTACCCTACGAGCAGTACTTC. Translation: CASRPRVPYEQYF.

The V gene is TRBV10-3, the J gene TRBJ2-1, with TRBD2 matching over 9 bases. V was pared by 2 bases and J by 4 bases, with 6 bases of the junction left unmatched. CDR1 ENHRY and CDR2 SYGVKD come from the germline V gene. There are 16 residues in the CDR3. In DNA, the CDR3 is TGTGCCATCAGTGAGAGGGCGGGAGGGAGTTACAATGAGCAGTTCTTC. This gives the protein CAISERAGGSYNEQFF.

The rearrangement uses TRBV7-8 and TRBJ1-4; D is unclear. Germline values: CDR1 SGHVS, CDR2 FQNEAQ. V shed 2 bases and J shed 4 bases, with 14 bases lying between them. The CDR3 extends over 16 amino acids. The CDR3 is CASSLRGVAHNEKLFF. CDR3 bases: TGTGCCAGCAGCTTACGGGGAGTCGCCCATAATGAAAAACTGTTTTTT.

The V gene is TRBV10-3, the J gene TRBJ2-1, with 15 bases lining up with TRBD2. Germline CDR1 is ENHRY and CDR2 is SYGVKD. V dropped 10 bases and J dropped 9; count of bases not matched to a gene: 7. This CDR3 region has 14 residues. Here the CDR3 reads CATWTSGGALEQFF. The CDR3 DNA reads as TGTGCCACCTGGACTAGCGGGGGGGCGCTTGAGCAGTTCTTC.

The chain couples TRBV7-6 to TRBJ1-6; 7 bases align to TRBD1. Trimming took 4 bases from V and 4 from J; bases not matched to a gene: 4. This CDR3 is 15 amino acids long. Germline values: CDR1 SGHVS, CDR2 FNYEAQ. The CDR3 DNA reads as TGTGCCAGCAGCTCGGGACAGTATTATAATTCACCCCTCCACTTT. Amino acids: CASSSGQYYNSPLHF.

The chain combines TRBV6-6 with TRBJ1-1; D ambiguous. The CDR3 contains 15 residues. Trimming removed 10 bases from V and 0 bases from J, with 18 bases in between. Per the germline V gene, CDR1 is MNHNY and CDR2 is SVGAGI (reference sequence). The CDR3 DNA follows: TGTGCCATAAAACCGCGGCGGACTATGAACACTGAAGCTTTCTTT. Its translation is CAIKPRRTMNTEAFF.

The chain is built from TRBV5-5 and TRBJ1-3, with a tentative D call TRBD1 (6 bases). V was trimmed by 4 bases and J by 0 bases, leaving 17 bases between them. Germline V gives CDR1 SGHKS, CDR2 YYEKEE (reference sequence). The CDR3 covers 17 residues. The chain's CDR3 is CASSPRQVPLSGNTIYF. As DNA, the CDR3 is TGTGCCAGCAGCCCCAGACAGGTTCCCCTCTCTGGAAACACCATATATTTT.

The rearrangement links TRBV5-4 to TRBJ2-7; D is perhaps TRBD2 (7 bases). The V and J ends lost 0 bases and 4 bases respectively, with 14 bases between them. The CDR3 has 15 residues. Germline CDR1 is SGHNT and CDR2 is YYREEE (reference sequence). The CDR3 spells CASSLVGGGKYEQYF. In nucleotides, the CDR3 is TGTGCCAGCAGCTTGGTAGGGGGGGGCAAGTACGAGCAGTACTTC. The full variable domain, its missing parts supplied by reference TRBV5-4 and TRBJ2-7, is ETGVTQSPTHLIKTRGQQVTLRCSSQSGHNTVSWYQQALGQGPQFIFQYYREEENGRGNFPPRFSGLQFPNYSSELNVNALELDDSALYLCASSLVGGGKYEQYFGPGTRLTVT.

CDR3 sequence reads: CASSWGQGATGELFF. DNA of the CDR3: TGTGCCAGCAGCTGGGGACAGGGGGCAACCGGGGAGCTGTTTTTT. The V gene is TRBV5-4, the J gene TRBJ2-2; 12 positions match TRBD1. This CDR3 has 15 residues. The V and J ends lost 3 bases and 5 bases, in that order; junction bases with no gene match: 2. The V gene's germline CDR1 is SGHNT and CDR2 YYREEE (reference sequence).

This sequence joins TRBV10-2 and TRBJ1-5; D is possibly TRBD1 (6 bases). Germline V gene lookup returns CDR1 WSHSY and CDR2 SAAADI. The V end was cut by 3 bases, the J end by 4 bases, with 16 bases between. CDR3 length: 16 residues. CDR3 nucleotides: TGCGCCAGCAGTGATGGTGGGGGACAAAAAAATCAGCCCCAGCATTTT. Its translation: CASSDGGGQKNQPQHF.

V usage is TRBV3-1 (or the pseudogene TRBV3-2) and J usage is TRBJ2-7, with TRBD2 matching over 8 bases. The V gene end was trimmed by 1 base and the J gene end by 2 bases; junction bases not matched to a gene: 4. CDR3 length: 15 residues. CDR1 LGHDT and CDR2 YNNKEL come from the germline V gene (reference sequence). The CDR3 nucleotides are TGTGCCAGCAGCCAAGCTAGCGGGTCGACCTACGAGCAGTACTTC. Its translation: CASSQASGSTYEQYF.

The chain has TRBV4-1 and TRBJ1-3; TRBD1 matches 8 bases. CDR1 is MGHRA, CDR2 YSYEKL, per germline. The junction had 11 bases not matched to a gene; V was cut back by 0 bases and J by 4 bases. CDR3 size: 18 residues. Here the CDR3 reads CASSQDLGAGGLGNTIYF. The DNA for the CDR3 is TGCGCCAGCAGCCAAGATCTTGGGGCAGGGGGCCTCGGAAACACCATATATTTT.

This clone was counted only a few times. The chain combines TRBV18 with TRBJ2-7, with 7 bases that match TRBD1. V was pared by 1 base and J by 3 bases, with 6 bases of the junction left unmatched. CDR1 is KGHSH and CDR2 is LQKENI in the germline V gene. The CDR3 length is 15 residues. CDR3 in DNA: TGTGCCAGCTCACCACTCGGGACAGACTTCTACGAGCAGTACTTC. It yields the protein CASSPLGTDFYEQYF.

This clone has a single count. The V and J genes are TRBV2 and TRBJ1-6; possibly TRBD1 for D (6 bases). CDR3 size: 15 residues. Germline-derived CDR1 and CDR2 are SNHLY and FYNNEI. With 6 bases removed from V and 7 bases from J, the gap between germline ends came to 16 bases. The chain's CDR3 is CASRNQGNLNSPLHF. The CDR3 region has the DNA TGTGCCAGCAGGAATCAGGGGAATCTAAATTCACCCCTCCACTTT. The whole variable domain, filled in from reference TRBV2 and TRBJ1-6, reads EPEVTQTPSHQVTQMGQEVILRCVPISNHLYFYWYRQILGQKVEFLVSFYNNEISEKSEIFDDQFSVERPDGSNFTLKIRSTKLEDSAMYFCASRNQGNLNSPLHFGNGTRLTVT.

The chain combines TRBV28 with TRBJ2-5, with TRBD2 matching over 8 bases. Germline V gene data show CDR1 as MDHEN and CDR2 as SYDVKM. This CDR3 comprises 17 residues. Germline trimming cut 2 bases from V and 5 bases from J; bases unmatched to any gene: 13. The CDR3, as DNA: TGTGCCAGCAGTTTACGGTTCCGGGGGGGGCCTAGGGAGACCCAGTACTTC. Translated, it gives CASSLRFRGGPRETQYF.

The V gene is TRBV10-3, the J gene TRBJ2-3; a possible D gene is TRBD2 (6 bases). From germline, CDR1 is ENHRY and CDR2 SYGVKD. V lost 5 bases and J 0 bases, leaving 15 bases between the germline ends. The CDR3 contains 16 residues. CDR3 residues: CAISPLAGTSTDTQYF. The CDR3 DNA reads TGTGCCATCAGTCCCCTCGCCGGGACTAGCACAGATACGCAGTATTTT.

CDR3 in amino acids: CASSQVRTSTNEKLFF. DNA for the CDR3: TGTGCCAGCAGCCAAGTTCGGACTTCAACTAATGAAAAACTGTTTTTT. The chain uses TRBV3-1 (or the pseudogene TRBV3-2) and TRBJ1-4; D remains ambiguous. This CDR3 has 16 residues. The V end lost 1 base, the J end lost 0 bases, and 9 bases lay between the germline ends. Germline values: CDR1 LGHDT, CDR2 YNNKEL (reference sequence).

The chain couples TRBV7-2 to TRBJ2-3, with TRBD1 identical over 7 bases. The CDR3 contains 14 residues. Trimming at V came to 1 base and at J to 6 bases, leaving 4 bases not matched to a gene. CDR1 SGHTA and CDR2 FQGNSA come from the germline V gene. DNA for the CDR3: TGTGCCAGCAGCTTAGGGACAGGTATGGATACGCAGTATTTT. Protein product: CASSLGTGMDTQYF.

For the CDR3, the DNA is TGCAGCGTTGAGGTAGGACTAGCTATCACAGATACGCAGTATTTT. This encodes CSVEVGLAITDTQYF. V gene TRBV29-1 combines with J gene TRBJ2-3, with TRBD2 matching 8 bases. Germline loops: CDR1 SQVTM, CDR2 ANQGSEA. The ends lost 3 bases at V and 2 bases at J; junction bases unmatched: 7. This CDR3 comprises 15 residues.

This rearrangement joins TRBV5-1 to TRBJ2-3, with 9 bases lining up with TRBD2. The CDR3 consists of 16 residues. Germline loops: CDR1 SGHRS, CDR2 YFSETQ. V shed 1 base, J shed 2 bases, and the junction held 5 bases outside the gene matches. The CDR3 here is CASSLLSSGVTDTQYF. The CDR3 DNA is TGCGCCAGCAGCTTGCTCTCTAGCGGGGTCACAGATACGCAGTATTTT.